These 21 T cell receptor beta chains came from one sample sequenced in a study of cytomegalovirus exposure and HLA in healthy donors. Primers: 60 Vbeta forward and 13 Jbeta reverse. Assay used: immunoSEQ multiplex PCR; TCRdb lists only in-frame clones, some missing. The top ten hold about 4.4% of the sample, which has about 190,000 clones, 70% to 75% seen once. What was sequenced was PBMCs. The receptors derive from a man between 25 and 39 years old in good health and CMV-seropositive.

This chain joins TRBV5-1 and TRBJ2-7; D possibly corresponds to TRBD2 (5 bases). The CDR3 is 15 residues long. The germline gives CDR1 SGHRS, CDR2 YFSETQ. V lost 2 bases to trimming and J lost 3 bases, with 15 bases between them. The CDR3 is CASSLEGRTDYEQYF. The CDR3 DNA reads TGCGCCAGCAGCTTAGAGGGCAGGACCGACTACGAGCAGTACTTC.

The rearrangement uses TRBV11-3 and TRBJ2-5; possible D gene TRBD2, 7 bases. Judging by the DNA end, TRBJ2-7 fits better; the J call may be wrong. In germline, CDR1 is SGHNT, CDR2 YENEEA. The CDR3 has 15 amino acids. CDR3 loop: CASSEGGDTSYEQYF. Here the CDR3 DNA reads TGTGCCAGCAGCGAAGGGGGGGACACGTCCTACGAGCAGTACTTC.

V is TRBV5-6 and J is TRBJ1-4; no definite D call. This CDR3 is built from 14 residues. V lost 0 bases, J lost 4 bases, and 7 bases lay in between. In germline, CDR1 is SGHDT, CDR2 YYEEEE. The CDR3 DNA is TGTGCCAGCAGCTTGGGGCGGATTAATGAAAAACTGTTTTTT. Protein product: CASSLGRINEKLFF.

The chain carries TRBV2 and TRBJ1-4; D not resolved. The CDR3 is 14 residues long. Between the trimmed V and J ends, which lost 6 bases and 11 bases, there was a span of 19 bases. CDR1 SNHLY and CDR2 FYNNEI come from the germline V gene. CDR3 coding DNA: TGTGCCAGCAGGAACCGGGCCTCCCCGGGGAAACTGTTTTTT. As protein: CASRNRASPGKLFF.

The chain uses TRBV5-4 and TRBJ1-1; a possible D gene is TRBD1 (5 bases). The germline V gene has CDR1 SGHNT and CDR2 YYREEE (reference sequence). V lost 0 bases and J 4 bases, leaving 13 bases between the germline ends. CDR3 length: 15 amino acids. CDR3 protein: CASSLVQGIPTEAFF. The CDR3, as DNA: TGTGCCAGCAGCTTGGTTCAGGGCATCCCCACTGAAGCTTTCTTT.

The rearrangement uses TRBV2 and TRBJ2-1, with 8 bases identical to TRBD2. With 5 bases clipped from V and 14 bases from J, the junction kept 11 bases outside the gene matches. The germline V gene encodes CDR1 SNHLY and CDR2 FYNNEI. This CDR3 contains 13 residues. This chain's CDR3 is CASSPTSGPNEFF. The CDR3 DNA follows: TGTGCCAGCAGTCCAACTAGCGGCCCAAATGAGTTCTTC.

The J gene is TRBJ2-5, the V gene TRBV7-2, with a possible D match to TRBD2 (5 bases). Per germline, CDR1 SGHTA and CDR2 FQGNSA. Trimming took off 5 bases at V and 0 bases at J, with 13 bases between the two ends. CDR3 length equals 15 residues. This CDR3 is CASSPPGSDQETQYF. The CDR3 DNA is TGTGCCAGCAGCCCGCCCGGTAGCGACCAAGAGACCCAGTACTTC.

This clone was found a few times. The gene calls are TRBV7-2 and TRBJ1-4; TRBD1 is a possible D gene (5 bases). Trimming left V 4 bases short and J 0 bases short, with 9 bases between. The CDR3 contains 15 residues. Germline CDR1 and CDR2: SGHTA and FQGNSA. CDR3: CASSSRTPTNEKLFF. CDR3 sequence (DNA): TGTGCCAGCAGCTCCAGGACACCAACTAATGAAAAACTGTTTTTT.

This clone appeared a few times. The rearrangement links TRBV30 to TRBJ2-7; 7 bases are a match to TRBD1. Germline V gene lookup returns CDR1 GTSNPN and CDR2 SVGIG (reference sequence). The CDR3 is 13 residues long. Germline trimming cut 4 bases from V and 10 bases from J; bases unmatched to any gene: 13. CDR3 sequence: CAWNQGGRGQQYF. The CDR3 bases are TGTGCCTGGAACCAAGGGGGCCGCGGCCAACAGTACTTC.

The chain uses TRBV30 and TRBJ1-3; D is perhaps TRBD1 (5 bases). The length of the CDR3 is 13 residues. Germline CDR1 is GTSNPN and CDR2 is SVGIG (reference sequence). Deletions cut 5 bases from V and 4 bases from J, with 12 bases between. In DNA, the CDR3 is TGTGCCTGGGGGGGGACTCCGGGAAACACCATATATTTT. The encoded protein is CAWGGTPGNTIYF.

The chain links TRBV29-1 to TRBJ2-1, with 9 bases matching TRBD2. Germline V gene lookup returns CDR1 SQVTM and CDR2 ANQGSEA. This CDR3 is 16 amino acids long. V trimming: 3 bases; J trimming: 0 bases; junction bases outside the gene matches: 6. The DNA of the CDR3 is TGCAGCGTTGAGAGAGGTAGCGGGAGCTCCTACAATGAGCAGTTCTTC. This translates into CSVERGSGSSYNEQFF.

The chain joins TRBV19 to TRBJ1-4; TRBD1 agrees at 8 bases. J gave up 2 bases and V 4 bases, and 3 bases lay outside the gene matches. CDR1 LNHDA and CDR2 SQIVND come from the germline V gene (reference sequence). The CDR3 sequence is 15 residues long. The CDR3 spells CASSNRGVTNEKLFF. In nucleotides, the CDR3 is TGTGCCAGTAGTAACAGGGGGGTTACTAATGAAAAACTGTTTTTT.

This clone was seen once. This chain uses TRBV19 with TRBJ1-1; D may be TRBD1 (6 bases). The V gene lost 7 bases and the J gene lost 1 base, with 16 bases spanning the gap. CDR3 length equals 15 residues. CDR1 is LNHDA and CDR2 is SQIVND in the germline V gene (reference sequence). CDR3 nucleotide sequence: TGTGCCAGTATTGGGCCGAGGACAGCGAACACTGAAGCTTTCTTT. This translates into CASIGPRTANTEAFF.

As concerns this clone: At one end the junction does not follow the germline gene, possibly because of a read error. This sequence joins TRBV7-9 and TRBJ1-2; D ambiguous. Germline loops: CDR1 SEHNR, CDR2 FQNEAQ (reference sequence). This CDR3 spans 16 amino acids. The CDR3 reads CSSSLGTRRRAYGYTF. The CDR3, as DNA: TGTTCCAGCAGCTTAGGAACTAGGCGGCGGGCCTATGGCTACACCTTC.

The chain recombines TRBV27 with TRBJ1-1; possibly TRBD1 for D (5 bases). Germline V lookup: CDR1 MNHEY, CDR2 SMNVEV (reference sequence). This CDR3 region has 16 residues. Between the trimmed V and J ends, which lost 1 base and 1 base, there was a span of 13 bases. In DNA, the CDR3 is TGTGCCAGCAGTTTATTCCCCGGGGGAGGGAACACTGAAGCTTTCTTT. This translates into CASSLFPGGGNTEAFF.

This chain joins TRBV6-5 and TRBJ2-5; the D gene is possibly TRBD2 (8 bases). This CDR3 spans 15 amino acids. V was clipped by 5 bases and J by 5 bases, with 18 bases between them. Germline CDR1 reads MNHEY; CDR2 reads SVGAGI. CDR3: CASSPSGGGQETQYF. The CDR3 DNA sequence: TGTGCCAGCAGTCCCTCCGGGGGGGGACAGGAGACCCAGTACTTC.

The CDR3 loop reads CASSQAGSYNSPLHF. DNA of the CDR3: TGTGCCAGCAGCCAGGCGGGCTCCTATAATTCACCCCTCCACTTT. The V and J genes are TRBV14 and TRBJ1-6; D not resolved. Trimming removed 3 bases from V and 0 bases from J, with 6 bases in between. This CDR3 spans 15 amino acids. CDR1 and CDR2 (germline): SGHDN, FVKESK.

CDR3 in amino acids: CASSELRRLSGNTIYF. CDR3 in DNA: TGTGCCAGCAGTGAACTCCGGCGGCTCTCTGGAAACACCATATATTTT. V gene TRBV2 combines with J gene TRBJ1-3, with D unclear. CDR3 length: 16 residues. Trimming pared 2 bases from V and 0 bases from J, leaving 11 bases between. CDR1 and CDR2 (germline): SNHLY, FYNNEI.

This clone was seen once. J is TRBJ2-1 and V is TRBV13; D is ambiguous. CDR1 PRHDT and CDR2 FYEKMQ come from the germline V gene (reference sequence). V lost 2 bases, J lost 0 bases, and 11 bases lay in between. CDR3 length: 16 amino acids. The CDR3 here is CASSLYRGVSYNEQFF. CDR3 sequence (DNA): TGTGCCAGCAGCTTATACCGCGGAGTCTCCTACAATGAGCAGTTCTTC.

The J gene is TRBJ1-5, the V gene TRBV7-3; no definite D call. The germline V gene has CDR1 SGHTA and CDR2 FQGTGA. V lost 3 bases to trimming and J lost 9 bases, with 6 bases between them. The CDR3 contains 11 residues. This CDR3 is CASSFRGPQHF. The CDR3 nucleotides read TGTGCCAGCAGCTTTCGAGGGCCCCAGCATTTT.

A few counts support this clone. A read error is likely here: a far larger clone is one base away. The same CDR3 also results from other DNA sequences found in this sample. The chain recombines TRBV5-1 with TRBJ2-1, with TRBD1 matching over 9 bases. The germline V gene has CDR1 SGHRS and CDR2 YFSETQ. CDR3 length: 15 residues. V was pared by 0 bases and J by 2 bases, with 0 bases of the junction left unmatched. CDR3 region: CASSLGDRAYNEQFF. CDR3 coding DNA: TGCGCCAGCAGCTTGGGGGACAGGGCCTACAATGAGCAGTTCTTC.